A single sample is the source of the 23 T cell receptor beta chains below, sequenced in a study of Graves' ophthalmopathy and Graves' hyperthyroidism. For repertoire sequencing, the TCR beta CDR3 regions were amplified from RNA transcripts. First-round RT-PCR employed HTBI primers, with a second-round multiplex PCR after it. One entry per CDR3 protein results from TCRdb running MiXCR on the multiplex PCR reads. The sample records about 400,000 distinct CDR3 sequences, 15% being singletons. Sequenced: peripheral blood. All receptors come from a woman aged 18-29 years with stable Graves' hyperthyroidism.

The table lists this clonotype with many counts. This chain connects TRBV11-2 to TRBJ1-6; D perhaps matches TRBD1 (5 bases). The germline V and J ends were trimmed by 8 bases and 7 bases, with 18 bases remaining between them. The CDR3 has 15 amino acids. Germline loops: CDR1 SGHAT, CDR2 FQNNGV. The CDR3 sequence: CASRGGYRGNSPLHF. The CDR3 bases are TGTGCCAGCCGGGGAGGTTATAGGGGCAATTCACCCCTCCACTTT.

This chain joins TRBV6-1 and TRBJ2-4; D uncertain. Germline V gene data show CDR1 as MNHNS and CDR2 as SASEGT. Trimming pared 7 bases from V and 6 bases from J, leaving 7 bases between. The CDR3 sequence is 11 residues long. The CDR3 region is CASTHLNIQYF. CDR3 nucleotide sequence: TGTGCCAGCACCCACCTAAACATTCAGTACTTC.

This clonotype was picked up many times. The chain links TRBV6-2 or TRBV6-3 to TRBJ1-1; a possible D gene is TRBD1 (5 bases). The CDR3 runs to 17 residues. In germline, CDR1 is MNHEY, CDR2 SVGEGT. V lost 6 bases to trimming and J lost 0 bases, with 20 bases between them. The CDR3 nucleotides read TGTGCCAGCAGACCTCCGGGCATGGGGCTAATGAACACTGAAGCTTTCTTT. This translates into CASRPPGMGLMNTEAFF.

Many counts were recorded for this clonotype. The chain uses TRBV19 and TRBJ2-7, with a tentative D call TRBD2 (6 bases). The CDR3 sequence is 12 residues long. V dropped 10 bases and J dropped 3 bases, with 13 bases sitting between them. The germline CDR1 and CDR2 sequences are LNHDA and SQIVND (reference sequence). The CDR3 DNA follows: TGTGCCACCCGGGACTCCAGCTACGAGCAGTACTTC. Translation gives CATRDSSYEQYF.

The genes are TRBV7-2 and TRBJ1-2; 9 bases align to TRBD1. CDR1 is SGHTA and CDR2 is FQGNSA in the germline V gene. V shed 4 bases, J shed 7 bases, and the junction held 10 bases outside the gene matches. The CDR3 is 15 amino acids. CDR3 DNA sequence: TGTGCCAGCAGCTCAATGACAGGGGGGGACTTTGGCTACACCTTC. Amino acids: CASSSMTGGDFGYTF.

Many counts were recorded for this clonotype. The J gene is TRBJ1-6, the V gene TRBV6-1, with D tentatively TRBD1 (5 bases). Germline CDR1 and CDR2: MNHNS and SASEGT. V lost 6 bases and J 6 bases, leaving 9 bases between the germline ends. The CDR3 runs 13 residues. CDR3 sequence reads: CASRGDPNSPLHF. CDR3 DNA: TGTGCCAGCAGAGGGGATCCTAATTCACCCCTCCACTTT.

This clonotype was seen many times. The chain uses TRBV14 and TRBJ1-1; D remains ambiguous. The CDR3 consists of 14 residues. V shed 0 bases and J shed 3 bases, with 8 bases lying between them. CDR1 is SGHDN and CDR2 is FVKESK in the germline V gene. In nucleotides, the CDR3 is TGTGCCAGCAGCCAAGAGGGGTCGGACACTGAAGCTTTCTTT. Its protein product is CASSQEGSDTEAFF. The whole variable domain, filled in from reference TRBV14 and TRBJ1-1, reads EAGVTQFPSHSVIEKGQTVTLRCDPISGHDNLYWYRRVMGKEIKFLLHFVKESKQDESGMPNNRFLAERTGGTYSTLKVQPAELEDSGVYFCASSQEGSDTEAFFGQGTRLTVV.

This clonotype was detected a few times. The chain employs TRBV5-5 and TRBJ1-2; TRBD1 aligns across 9 bases. The CDR3 is made up of 16 amino acids. Per germline, CDR1 SGHKS and CDR2 YYEKEE (reference sequence). The junction had 10 bases not matched to a gene; V was cut back by 3 bases and J by 4 bases. The CDR3 spells CASSSTNRGLSYGYTF. DNA of the CDR3: TGTGCCAGCAGCTCTACAAACAGGGGGCTGTCCTATGGCTACACCTTC.

In regard to this clonotype: It is likely a read error, because the conserved phenylalanine at the end of the CDR3 is missing. No DNA is shown, since the ends of the CDR3 on it are uncertain; the CDR3 is the one TCRdb lists. The CDR3 sequence: CASTWAGQTYGYTV. The chain links TRBV28 to TRBJ1-2; the table calls TRBD1, which could not be checked here. The CDR3 has 14 residues if both end residues are counted. Germline V lookup: CDR1 MDHEN, CDR2 SYDVKM.

This clonotype was observed many times. CDR3 bases: TGTGCCAGCAGACTTAATCCCCTTGGCAGATTCATGAACACTGAAGCTTTCTTT. It yields the protein CASRLNPLGRFMNTEAFF. The chain has TRBV12-3 or TRBV12-4 and TRBJ1-1, with no clear D. The CDR3 consists of 18 residues. With 6 bases removed from V and 0 bases from J, the gap between germline ends came to 23 bases.

This clonotype showed up many times. The rearrangement links TRBV29-1 to TRBJ2-5, with D possibly TRBD1 on 5 matching bases. Trimming pared 2 bases from V and 5 bases from J, leaving 18 bases between. The CDR3 has 15 amino acids. Germline assignment: CDR1 SQVTM and CDR2 ANQGSEA. This CDR3 reads CSVERGTQGGETQYF. The DNA of the CDR3 is TGCAGCGTTGAAAGGGGCACACAAGGTGGGGAGACCCAGTACTTC.

This clonotype was recorded only once. The CDR3 bases are TGTGCCAGCAGTTTCTCTAGCGGGGGTGTGGAGACCCAGTACTTC. This translates into CASSFSSGGVETQYF. The chain recombines TRBV28 with TRBJ2-5, with 10 bases matching TRBD2. The CDR3 runs to 15 residues. Per germline, CDR1 MDHEN and CDR2 SYDVKM. V shed 3 bases, J shed 5 bases, and the junction held 6 bases outside the gene matches. Variable domain in full (rest from reference TRBV28 and TRBJ2-5): DVKVTQSSRYLVKRTGEKVFLECVQDMDHENMFWYRQDPGLGLRLIYFSYDVKMKEKGDIPEGYSVSREKKERFSLILESASTNQTSMYLCASSFSSGGVETQYFGPGTRLLVL.

Of note for this clonotype: This sequence may be a read error, since a much larger clone differs from it by one base. Lacking the conserved final phenylalanine or tryptophan, this CDR3 likely reflects a read error. This chain joins TRBV20-1 and TRBJ1-3; D gene uncertain. The CDR3 contains 13 residues. Between the trimmed V and J ends, which lost 3 bases and 3 bases, there was a span of 9 bases. Per the germline V gene, CDR1 is DFQATT and CDR2 is SNEGSKA (reference sequence). CDR3 in amino acids: CSASKPGGNTIYL. In nucleotides, the CDR3 is TGCAGTGCTAGTAAACCAGGTGGAAACACCATATATTTG.

This clonotype has a count of ten or more. The chain carries TRBV12-3 or TRBV12-4 and TRBJ1-1, with D possibly TRBD1 on 6 matching bases. Trimming pared 6 bases from V and 6 bases from J, leaving 17 bases between. This CDR3 contains 14 residues. The DNA of the CDR3 is TGTGCCAGCAGATCAAGGGGGAAGTACGCTGAAGCTTTCTTT. Translation gives CASRSRGKYAEAFF.

This clonotype showed up many times. CDR3 DNA sequence: TGCAGCGTTTTACAGGGTCGGAGTGGCTACACCTTC. This codes for CSVLQGRSGYTF. This chain joins TRBV29-1 and TRBJ1-2; D possibly corresponds to TRBD1 (6 bases). The CDR3 has 12 amino acids. CDR1 is SQVTM and CDR2 is ANQGSEA in the germline V gene. Trimming left V 5 bases short and J 7 bases short, with 14 bases between.

This clonotype occurred many times. The V gene is TRBV5-1, the J gene TRBJ1-2, with 8 bases fitting TRBD1. The germline gives CDR1 SGHRS, CDR2 YFSETQ. V shed 1 base, J shed 9 bases, and the junction held 11 bases outside the gene matches. This CDR3 has 15 residues. CDR3 nucleotides: TGCGCCAGCAGCTTGTTTCCAGACGCAGGGGGCAGCTACACCTTC. This codes for CASSLFPDAGGSYTF.

CDR3: CASSPVRTEAFF. The CDR3 DNA reads as TGTGCCAGCAGCCCAGTCCGTACTGAAGCTTTCTTT. The chain is built from TRBV7-9 and TRBJ1-1; no definite D call. Germline CDR1 SEHNR, CDR2 FQNEAQ (reference sequence). The V end lost 5 bases, the J end lost 5 bases, and 9 bases lay between the germline ends. The CDR3 length is 12 residues.

This chain uses TRBV11-2 with TRBJ2-2; D is unclear. Between the trimmed V and J ends, which lost 3 bases and 5 bases, there was a span of 16 bases. The CDR3 runs 16 residues. Per germline, CDR1 SGHAT and CDR2 FQNNGV. In DNA, the CDR3 is TGTGCCAGCAGCTTGTTTATTTGGGGATCAACCGGGGAGCTGTTTTTT. It codes for CASSLFIWGSTGELFF.

The chain uses TRBV6-1 and TRBJ1-2; maybe TRBD1 (6 bases). Trimming cost V 1 base and J 3 bases, with 9 bases left between them. This CDR3 has 14 amino acids. Germline V gene lookup returns CDR1 MNHNS and CDR2 SASEGT. In DNA form, the CDR3 reads TGTGCCAGCAGTGAAGACAGGGAGGACTATGGCTACACCTTC. Translated: CASSEDREDYGYTF.

This clonotype was picked up many times. This chain uses TRBV7-9 with TRBJ2-7; 8 bases fit TRBD1. V was clipped by 3 bases and J by 9 bases; unmatched bases: 10. The CDR3 is made up of 14 amino acids. Germline V lookup: CDR1 SEHNR, CDR2 FQNEAQ (reference sequence). CDR3 bases: TGTGCCAGCAGCTTCGGACAGGGCGGCCTAGGGCAGTACTTC. It codes for CASSFGQGGLGQYF.

The sample holds many counts of this clonotype. This CDR3 reads CASSSPGMSNYGYTF. The CDR3 bases are TGTGCCAGCAGTTCCCCCGGGATGTCTAACTATGGCTACACCTTC. The gene calls are TRBV6-5 and TRBJ1-2, with D hard to call. Germline V CDR1 and CDR2: MNHEY, SVGAGI. This CDR3 has 15 residues. V shed 4 bases and J shed 0 bases, with 12 bases lying between them.

This clonotype was observed a few times. This chain uses TRBV27 with TRBJ2-5, with no clear D. This CDR3 is built from 15 residues. Germline V gene data show CDR1 as MNHEY and CDR2 as SMNVEV (reference sequence). The V gene lost 1 base and the J gene lost 0 bases, with 9 bases spanning the gap. CDR3 bases: TGTGCCAGCAGTTTATATAATGGACACCAAGAGACCCAGTACTTC. This codes for CASSLYNGHQETQYF.

In its sample, this clonotype was seen many times. The gene calls are TRBV7-9 and TRBJ1-2; TRBD1 matches at 9 bases. The germline CDR1 and CDR2 sequences are SEHNR and FQNEAQ (reference sequence). V shed 4 bases, J shed 4 bases, and the junction held 7 bases outside the gene matches. This CDR3 is built from 15 residues. Written as DNA, the CDR3 is TGTGCCAGCAGCTCCGAAACAGGGGGCAGCTATGGCTACACCTTC. Its translation: CASSSETGGSYGYTF.